The source of this TCR beta chain is a study of response to subunit inactivated influenza vaccine. Using its own MiXCR run on the RT-PCR reads, TCRdb lists one record per CDR3 protein. This table has hundreds of thousands of distinct CDR3 sequences, around 10% appearing once. The sample was also linked to a second study, of T cells expressing NK-cell markers. That paper adds: It was by 5'RACE template switching with UMIs that TCR beta cDNA was made.

The material sequenced was PBMCs from blood, taken on the day of vaccination. This receptor was obtained from a man aged 45 to 65 who received an inactivated influenza vaccine.

CDR3 in amino acids: CASSLGPGTSVSYEQYF. The DNA of the CDR3 is TGTGCCAGCAGCTTAGGCCCTGGGACTAGCGTAAGCTACGAGCAGTACTTC. V usage is TRBV7-8 and J usage is TRBJ2-7, with 10 nucleotides matching TRBD2. Germline V lookup: CDR1 SGHVS, CDR2 FQNEAQ. After removal of 1 base from V and 3 bases from J, the junction contained 9 bases not matched to a gene. CDR3 length equals 17 residues.